The sequence of this T cell receptor (beta chain) was determined in a study of identical twins (dated by TCRdb to about 2016). For context, the study as a whole: The study deep-sequenced TCR alpha and beta repertoires from monozygotic twins, unrelated adults of various ages and cord blood to test whether fetal clonotypes persist. Replicate twin experiments were performed at different times using different library preparation protocols to rule out contamination.

Libraries were built with 5' RACE. Sequencing took place on an Illumina HiSeq 2000. Template switching introduced a universal primer binding site; the final cDNA contained a unique molecular identifier, enabling accurate counting of TCR cDNA molecules. First-strand cDNA for TCR alpha and beta chains was synthesized from specific primers in the conserved constant-segment region. Each cDNA library was double barcoded, with a SMART-Mk sample barcode plus Illumina barcodes, to control for contamination. Two successive PCR steps introduced TruSeq adapter sequences along with Illumina sample barcodes. The Illumina HiSeq platform was used with custom primers to sequence TCR alpha and beta cDNA libraries. On the authors' methods: Raw reads were processed with MiGEC to extract unique molecular identifiers, and MiXCR was used to determine CDR3 positions. For each individual, recombination models were inferred using an EM algorithm with the repgenHMM and IGoR tools. Shared clonotypes were analyzed with the tcR package in R, and sharing was normalized by the product of cloneset sizes. Out-of-frame nonproductive sequences were analyzed to study raw recombination free of thymic and clonal selection effects. TCRdb reran the public reads through fastp at Q25 and MiXCR, keeping productive beta chains. All rows with the same CDR3 protein become a single entry with the most common DNA and genes. None of the V and J calls come from the authors' own analysis; TCRdb made them. The sample table records hundreds of thousands of distinct CDR3 sequences; about 20% of these occur just once. Approximately 4.3% of the sample lies in the top ten.

This clonotype showed up many times. Its antigen is not yet known. The record has no base qualities; no much larger clone is one base away. The germline V gene yields LGHNA for CDR1 and YNFKEQ for CDR2. V is reduced by 1 base and J by 6 bases, leaving a spacing of 15 bases between them. There are 15 amino acids in the CDR3, from cysteine to phenylalanine inclusive. Just CDR3 DNA is preserved here, 45 bases in frame from base 1. General conclusions and limits of the study: In monozygotic twins, out-of-frame TCR alpha sharing was systematically underestimated by recombination models, although the models agreed with sharing between unrelated individuals. Fewer insertions were carried by abundant cord blood beta clonotypes, a similar but weaker trend appeared in young adult naive repertoires, and no such trend appeared in memory repertoires. Compared with coincidental sharing between unrelated individuals, out-of-frame TCR alpha sequences shared between twins showed an excess of sequences with low generation probability. Zero-insertion analyses could be partly confounded by invariant T cells such as MAIT and iNKT, although diverse VJ usage argued against such confounding for most clonotypes. Because the same donors could not be followed over many years, conclusions were based on cross-sectional statistical analysis. Excess twin sharing in beta out-of-frame sequences was weaker because fewer shared sequences lowered the signal-to-noise ratio.

Every donor in the study was a healthy Caucasian. The twin cohort comprised three pairs of female monozygotic twins, all aged roughly 18 to 30 years. The RNA used for TCR libraries was isolated from peripheral blood mononuclear cells. This same sample was also part of a study on T cells expressing NK-cell markers. Reported in the second study: Three sorted T-cell subsets (CD3+CD56+NKG2C+, CD3+CD56+NKG2C- and CD3+CD56-NKG2C+) from roughly 8 donors had their TCR beta-chain repertoires profiled. Seven of the eight sequenced donors were HCMV-seropositive and one was HCMV-seronegative. To restrict sorting to alphabetaTCR-expressing T cells, an anti-gammadeltaTCR antibody was added in several experiments. For roughly six donors, the dominant CD3+CD56+NKG2C+ clonotypes were among the top 10 CD8+ clonotypes and accounted for roughly 1.0-7.5% of CD8+ T cells. Those dominant clonotypes were again the most abundant among CD3+CD56-NKG2C+ cells in several donors, at about 25-60.1%. Whether the expanded NKG2C-expressing T cell clones were specific for HCMV antigens was left unclear. Randomly selected healthy volunteers, three men and five women, were used as the eight sequenced donors. HCMV serostatus was determined by detecting HCMV-specific IgG in serum with a commercial ELISA kit. Bulk peripheral blood T-cell repertoires were additionally sequenced from unsorted PBMC for roughly six donors. MIGEC was used to demultiplex reads and group the reads by UMI, and MiTCR was used to assemble and quantify clonotypes. To exclude erroneous sequences, any TCR cDNA sequence not supported by at least two reads was discarded. The tcR package was used for downstream repertoire analysis, and clonotypes were matched between fractions using CDR3 nucleotide sequence together with V segment. VDJmatch was used to annotate antigen specificity against VDJdb, with one amino acid substitution allowed in CDR3.

The chain was built from TRBV4-2 and TRBJ1-1; TRBD1 might be the D gene, on 5 matching bases. The origin of this receptor is a woman aged 18-29 years in good health. Sequencing used PBMCs. This receptor has the CDR3 CASSQVEARAPEAFF. The nucleotide sequence reads TGTGCCAGCAGCCAAGTGGAGGCCAGGGCCCCTGAAGCTTTCTTT.